These 27 T cell receptor beta chains were sequenced from one sample in a study of OX40 agonist ivuxolimab in advanced cancers. The library was obtained by the immunoSEQ multiplex PCR assay. Entries here come from immuneACCESS through TCRdb and include only in-frame sequences with V and J called. Some clones fail to appear in such tables; in the studies checked, an unresolved V gene covers under half of the shortfall, and the cause of the remainder is unknown. This sample lists 68,000 or so clones; approximately 86% were detected once. The top ten hold 2% to 2.5% of the sample. Sequences were derived from CD4+ or CD8+ T cells sorted from blood, sampled in a trial of the OX40 agonist ivuxolimab. Every receptor here comes from an adult with an advanced solid tumor such as melanoma, head and neck, liver or kidney cancer.

The chain combines TRBV7-2 with TRBJ1-6, with 9 bases identical to TRBD1. The germline gives CDR1 SGHTA, CDR2 FQGNSA. V shed 3 bases, J shed 3 bases, and the junction held 3 bases outside the gene matches. This CDR3 has 16 residues. The CDR3 DNA sequence: TGTGCCAGCAGCTTGTCGACAGGGGGCTATAATTCACCCCTCCACTTT. Residues: CASSLSTGGYNSPLHF.

The chain uses TRBV27 and TRBJ2-3; D tentatively fits TRBD1 or TRBD2 (5 bases each). The V gene lost 8 bases and the J gene lost 4 bases, with 19 bases spanning the gap. This CDR3 is built from 15 residues. From germline, CDR1 is MNHEY and CDR2 SMNVEV (reference sequence). In nucleotides, the CDR3 is TGTGCCAGCCTAGCCCGCTTAGGGGATTCAGATACGCAGTATTTT. Translated, it gives CASLARLGDSDTQYF.

A remark on this clone: An end of the junction does not agree with germline; a read error may underlie this. V is TRBV20-1 and J is TRBJ2-4; D is unresolved. Germline V gene sequence: CDR1 DFQATT, CDR2 SNEGSKA (reference sequence). This CDR3 has 11 residues. The CDR3 coding sequence is TGCAGCGCTAGGGTACTCCCATTTCAGTACTTC. This codes for CSARVLPFQYF.

The J gene is TRBJ2-2, the V gene TRBV18; possible D gene TRBD2, 6 bases. Per germline, CDR1 KGHSH and CDR2 LQKENI. The germline V and J ends were trimmed by 6 bases and 6 bases, with 20 bases remaining between them. The CDR3 length is 16 residues. The CDR3 region is CASSLRMEGEAGELFF. CDR3 sequence (DNA): TGTGCCAGCTCCCTCCGTATGGAGGGTGAAGCCGGGGAGCTGTTTTTT.

V gene TRBV2 combines with J gene TRBJ1-1; perhaps TRBD1 as D (5 bases). The germline gives CDR1 SNHLY, CDR2 FYNNEI. V dropped 6 bases and J dropped 5 bases, with 16 bases sitting between them. The CDR3 runs 14 residues. The CDR3 sequence is CASRADGAGTEAFF. As DNA, the CDR3 is TGTGCCAGCAGGGCTGACGGTGCAGGGACTGAAGCTTTCTTT. The full variable domain, its missing parts supplied by reference TRBV2 and TRBJ1-1, is EPEVTQTPSHQVTQMGQEVILRCVPISNHLYFYWYRQILGQKVEFLVSFYNNEISEKSEIFDDQFSVERPDGSNFTLKIRSTKLEDSAMYFCASRADGAGTEAFFGQGTRLTVV.

The V gene is TRBV29-1, the J gene TRBJ2-5; perhaps TRBD1 as D (5 bases). The V gene lost 4 bases and the J gene lost 0 bases, with 15 bases spanning the gap. There are 15 residues in the CDR3. Germline assignment: CDR1 SQVTM and CDR2 ANQGSEA. CDR3 nucleotide sequence: TGCAGCGTTGGGGGCAGCGCGCGGTACCAAGAGACCCAGTACTTC. This sequence encodes CSVGGSARYQETQYF.

The rearrangement links TRBV18 to TRBJ1-5; D possibly corresponds to TRBD1 (5 bases). Germline lookup yields CDR1 KGHSH and CDR2 LQKENI. V was trimmed by 1 base and J by 2 bases, leaving 12 bases between them. There are 16 residues in the CDR3. The CDR3 spells CASSPRFLQGNQPQHF. The CDR3 DNA is TGTGCCAGCTCACCACGCTTTTTACAGGGCAATCAGCCCCAGCATTTT.

This rearrangement joins TRBV5-1 to TRBJ2-1, with 9 nucleotides matching TRBD2. The V gene's germline CDR1 is SGHRS and CDR2 YFSETQ. The CDR3 contains 16 residues. The V gene end was trimmed by 4 bases and the J gene end by 0 bases; junction bases not matched to a gene: 5. CDR3 residues: CASSRSGGFSYNEQFF. The DNA of the CDR3 is TGCGCCAGCAGCCGTAGCGGGGGCTTCTCCTACAATGAGCAGTTCTTC.

The chain joins TRBV10-1 to TRBJ2-3; the match to TRBD1 covers 8 bases. The trim removed 1 base at V and 3 bases at J, leaving 3 bases unmatched. CDR1 WNHNN and CDR2 SYGVQD come from the germline V gene (reference sequence). This CDR3 spans 15 amino acids. The CDR3 DNA is TGCGCCAGCAGTGAGTGGGGACAGGCAACAGATACGCAGTATTTT. It translates to CASSEWGQATDTQYF.

This sequence joins TRBV6-6 and TRBJ1-1; TRBD1 matches 8 bases. V shed 0 bases, J shed 4 bases, and the junction held 4 bases outside the gene matches. The CDR3 runs 15 residues. Germline V CDR1 and CDR2: MNHNY, SVGAGI (reference sequence). This CDR3 is CASSYSIQGGTEAFF. The CDR3 nucleotides are TGTGCCAGCAGTTACTCGATACAGGGGGGCACTGAAGCTTTCTTT.

This clone was counted a single time. J is TRBJ2-3 and V is TRBV12-2; the table's D call, TRBD2, has no DNA check behind it. TRBV12-2 is classified as a pseudogene. This CDR3 has 19 residues. CDR3 DNA sequence: TGTGCAAGTCGCTTAGCGCGGGAGACAGAAAAGGCTAGCACAGATACGCAGTATTTT. Its translation: CASRLARETEKASTDTQYF.

The CDR3 nucleotides read TGCGCCAGCAGCCTCGACCGGGGGGAGGGCACAGATACGCAGTATTTT. Translating it yields CASSLDRGEGTDTQYF. The V call is TRBV4-1, the J call TRBJ2-3; TRBD2 agrees at 7 bases. The CDR3 is 16 residues long. The J segment lost 1 base and the V segment lost 4 bases, leaving 8 bases of the junction unmatched. The germline V gene encodes CDR1 MGHRA and CDR2 YSYEKL.

The chain recombines TRBV6-6 with TRBJ2-7; 8 nucleotides match TRBD1. The length of the CDR3 is 14 residues. Germline V gene lookup returns CDR1 MNHNY and CDR2 SVGAGI (reference sequence). The V gene end was trimmed by 4 bases and the J gene end by 7 bases; junction bases not matched to a gene: 9. The CDR3 bases are TGTGCCAGCAGTTCTCGGACAGGGAATCGGGAGCAGTACTTC. Translation gives CASSSRTGNREQYF.

The genes are TRBV6-6 and TRBJ1-5; D unresolved. There are 12 residues in the CDR3. Germline assignment: CDR1 MNHNY and CDR2 SVGAGI (reference sequence). V lost 4 bases to trimming and J lost 4 bases, with 5 bases between them. The DNA of the CDR3 is TGTGCCAGCAGTTTCGCTAATCAGCCCCAGCATTTT. It yields the protein CASSFANQPQHF.

CDR3 nucleotides: TGTGCCAGCAGACGGACAAGTAGTAATGAAAAACTGTTTTTT. Amino acids: CASRRTSSNEKLFF. The chain couples TRBV2 to TRBJ1-4; maybe TRBD1 (5 bases). The germline V gene has CDR1 SNHLY and CDR2 FYNNEI. The V gene lost 6 bases and the J gene lost 4 bases, with 12 bases spanning the gap. The length of the CDR3 is 14 residues.

The V call is TRBV5-4, the J call TRBJ1-4, with 12 bases lining up with TRBD1. CDR1 and CDR2 (germline): SGHNT, YYREEE (reference sequence). J lost 3 bases, V lost 2 bases, and 5 bases had no gene match. The CDR3 totals 17 residues. The CDR3 DNA follows: TGTGCCAGCAGCTTCCGGGACAGGGGGCGAGCTAATGAAAAACTGTTTTTT. As protein: CASSFRDRGRANEKLFF. Looking up the rest from reference TRBV5-4 and TRBJ1-4 gives the full variable domain: ETGVTQSPTHLIKTRGQQVTLRCSSQSGHNTVSWYQQALGQGPQFIFQYYREEENGRGNFPPRFSGLQFPNYSSELNVNALELDDSALYLCASSFRDRGRANEKLFFGSGTQLSVL.

The rearrangement joins TRBV28 to TRBJ1-5; possibly TRBD1 for D (5 bases). The CDR3 extends over 14 amino acids. Germline V gene lookup returns CDR1 MDHEN and CDR2 SYDVKM. Trimming took off 2 bases at V and 6 bases at J, with 11 bases between the two ends. As DNA, the CDR3 is TGTGCCAGCAGTTTAGGGCAGGGCGGTCAGCCCCAGCATTTT. Protein: CASSLGQGGQPQHF.

This chain links TRBV19 with TRBJ1-2; D not resolved. V was pared by 3 bases and J by 4 bases, with 12 bases between. The CDR3 runs to 14 residues. Germline lookup yields CDR1 LNHDA and CDR2 SQIVND (reference sequence). In nucleotides, the CDR3 is TGTGCCAGTAGTATCATCGGCCCGACCTATGGCTACACCTTC. This encodes CASSIIGPTYGYTF.

The chain carries TRBV6-1 and TRBJ1-5; TRBD1 agrees at 7 bases. The CDR3 sequence is 13 residues long. V lost 6 bases and J lost 5; bases outside the gene matches: 4. In germline, CDR1 is MNHNS, CDR2 SASEGT. The CDR3 reads CASSDREDQPQHF. In DNA form, the CDR3 reads TGTGCCAGCAGCGACAGGGAGGATCAGCCCCAGCATTTT.

V usage is TRBV6-6 and J usage is TRBJ2-2; no firm D call. The CDR3 sequence is 13 residues long. The ends were cut back, 2 bases at V and 8 bases at J, with 9 bases in the middle. Per the germline V gene, CDR1 is MNHNY and CDR2 is SVGAGI (reference sequence). The CDR3 spells CASSYGIRGELFF. The CDR3 nucleotides are TGTGCCAGCAGTTACGGCATCAGGGGGGAGCTGTTTTTT.

This chain links TRBV6-1 with TRBJ1-3; D uncertain. This CDR3 spans 15 amino acids. Germline V CDR1 and CDR2: MNHNS, SASEGT. Deletions cut 4 bases from V and 3 bases from J, with 13 bases between. The CDR3 loop reads CASSAASEGGNTIYF. As DNA, the CDR3 is TGTGCCAGCAGTGCGGCCAGTGAAGGTGGAAACACCATATATTTT.

This chain links TRBV2 with TRBJ2-5; D is ambiguous. V lost 6 bases and J 7 bases, leaving 9 bases between the germline ends. Germline V lookup: CDR1 SNHLY, CDR2 FYNNEI. The CDR3 runs to 11 residues. Here the CDR3 reads CASRAERTQYF. CDR3 sequence (DNA): TGTGCCAGCAGGGCCGAGAGGACCCAGTACTTC.

The rearrangement links TRBV10-2 to TRBJ2-1; maybe TRBD1 (5 bases). The CDR3 is 14 amino acids. Between the trimmed V and J ends, which lost 7 bases and 9 bases, there was a span of 19 bases. The germline gives CDR1 WSHSY, CDR2 SAAADI. CDR3 residues: CASKGAQKTGEQFF. DNA for the CDR3: TGCGCCAGCAAAGGGGCACAAAAAACGGGTGAGCAGTTCTTC.

J is TRBJ2-1 and V is TRBV28; weak D call: TRBD2 (6 bases). V lost 6 bases and J lost 9, with 15 bases in between. Looked up from germline, CDR1 is MDHEN and CDR2 is SYDVKM. The CDR3 has 13 residues. The CDR3 loop reads CASRGTGKGEQFF. CDR3 sequence (DNA): TGTGCCAGCAGGGGGACTGGGAAAGGTGAGCAGTTCTTC.

The chain links TRBV28 to TRBJ2-2, with TRBD1 matching 7 bases. Germline CDR1 and CDR2: MDHEN and SYDVKM. J gave up 5 bases and V 6 bases, and 6 bases lay outside the gene matches. This CDR3 contains 14 residues. The CDR3 loop reads CASRWDRETGELFF. CDR3 in DNA: TGTGCCAGCAGGTGGGACAGAGAGACCGGGGAGCTGTTTTTT.

This chain links TRBV10-2 with TRBJ2-7; TRBD2 matches at 8 bases. CDR3 length: 15 amino acids. Germline CDR1 WSHSY, CDR2 SAAADI. Trimming at V came to 4 bases and at J to 2 bases, leaving 7 bases not matched to a gene. In DNA, the CDR3 is TGCGCCAGCAGTGGACCGGGACTAGGGGCCTACGAGCAGTACTTC. Amino acid sequence: CASSGPGLGAYEQYF.

V usage is TRBV4-2 and J usage is TRBJ2-7, with no clear D. The CDR3 spans 14 residues. The germline V and J ends were trimmed by 4 bases and 4 bases, with 14 bases remaining between them. Germline V lookup: CDR1 LGHNA, CDR2 YNFKEQ. CDR3 nucleotide sequence: TGTGCCAGCAGCCCCGGGCTTACCCATTACGAGCAGTACTTC. It codes for CASSPGLTHYEQYF.